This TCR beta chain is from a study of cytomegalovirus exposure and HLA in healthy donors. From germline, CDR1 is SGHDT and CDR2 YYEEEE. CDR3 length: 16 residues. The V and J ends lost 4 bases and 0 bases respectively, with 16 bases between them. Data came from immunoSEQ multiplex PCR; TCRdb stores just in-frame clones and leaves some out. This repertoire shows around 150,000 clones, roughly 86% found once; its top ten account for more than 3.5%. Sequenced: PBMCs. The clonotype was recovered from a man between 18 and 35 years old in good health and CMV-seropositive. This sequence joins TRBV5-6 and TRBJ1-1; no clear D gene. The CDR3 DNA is TGTGCCAGCAGCCTCCGAATAGAGGAAGTGAACACTGAAGCTTTCTTT. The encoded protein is CASSLRIEEVNTEAFF.